This is a list of T cell receptor beta chains from one sample in a study of shared clonotypes between healthy human individuals. Clones were read by immunoSEQ multiplex PCR, and TCRdb kept only the in-frame ones, dropping some. The data hold some 2,500,000 clones, with 90% to 95% observed a single time. The source material was naive CD4+ T cells from PBMCs. The receptors originated from a man between 18 and 29 years old in good health. Some clones in this sample may be carry-over from other donors' samples. The CDR3 runs from the conserved cysteine through the conserved F or W. The D gene is left open where the match is weak. Not every row has a clone size; where given, it reads once, few, many or a size class.

d_call,clone_size,v_call,j_call,cdr3_aa,cdr3_nt
.,.,TRBV2,TRBJ2-2,CASRTDRTNTGELFF,TGTGCCAGCAGAACAGACCGAACCAACACCGGGGAGCTGTTTTTT
.,.,TRBV25-1,TRBJ2-7,CASSALGGSGFGEQYF,TGTGCCAGCAGTGCCTTAGGGGGTTCCGGATTCGGCGAGCAGTACTTC
TRBD2,.,TRBV7-6,TRBJ2-1,CASSSRTSGRRNEQFF,TGTGCCAGCAGCTCAAGGACTAGCGGGAGAAGGAATGAGCAGTTCTTC
.,.,TRBV4-3,TRBJ2-3,CASSQEPNPGRTDTQYF,TGCGCCAGCAGCCAAGAGCCCAACCCGGGGAGGACAGATACGCAGTATTTT
TRBD2,.,TRBV9,TRBJ2-1,CASSWGLAGGKSSYNEQFF,TGTGCCAGCAGCTGGGGACTAGCGGGAGGTAAGAGCTCCTACAATGAGCAGTTCTTC
.,.,TRBV29-1,TRBJ1-3,CSVESDSGNTIYF,TGCAGCGTTGAATCGGACTCTGGAAACACCATATATTTT
TRBD1,once,TRBV11-2,TRBJ2-7,CASSASWDSAYEQYF,TGTGCCAGCAGCGCTAGTTGGGACAGCGCCTACGAGCAGTACTTC
.,.,TRBV5-8,TRBJ1-1,CASSLLLMNTEAFF,TGTGCCAGCAGCTTATTACTTATGAACACTGAAGCTTTCTTT
TRBD1,.,TRBV2,TRBJ1-1,CASSGDRLNTEAFF,TGTGCCAGCAGCGGGGACAGATTGAACACTGAAGCTTTCTTT
.,.,TRBV7-8,TRBJ1-1,CASSLLTAVNTEAFF,TGTGCCAGCAGCTTATTGACAGCGGTGAACACTGAAGCTTTCTTT
.,.,TRBV28,TRBJ2-2,CASSLIRGGGELFF,TGTGCCAGCAGTTTAATCAGGGGCGGCGGGGAGCTGTTTTTT
TRBD2,.,TRBV5-1,TRBJ2-3,CASSFGTGGPDTQYF,TGCGCCAGCAGCTTTGGAACGGGAGGGCCAGATACGCAGTATTTT
TRBD2,few,TRBV5-6,TRBJ2-5,CASSLGLARETQYF,TGTGCCAGCAGCCTGGGACTAGCGAGAGAGACCCAGTACTTC
.,.,TRBV6-6,TRBJ1-4,CASSYSGGEKLFF,TGTGCCAGCAGTTACAGCGGAGGAGAAAAACTGTTTTTT
TRBD1,once,TRBV7-9,TRBJ2-7,CASSYRTGGSLEQYF,TGTGCCAGCAGCTACCGGACAGGGGGTTCTCTCGAGCAGTACTTC
.,.,TRBV7-2,TRBJ2-6,CASSSDSSGANVLTF,TGTGCCAGCAGCTCAGACAGCTCTGGGGCCAACGTCCTGACTTTC
TRBD1,.,TRBV4-2,TRBJ2-3,CASSQEYGQGHADTQYF,TGTGCCAGCAGCCAAGAGTACGGACAGGGCCATGCAGATACGCAGTATTTT
.,.,TRBV7-7,TRBJ2-5,CASSTGAETQYF,TGTGCCAGCAGCACAGGTGCAGAGACCCAGTACTTC
TRBD1,.,TRBV29-1,TRBJ2-7,CSADRGHEQYF,TGCAGCGCCGACAGGGGCCACGAGCAGTACTTC
TRBD1,.,TRBV5-1,TRBJ2-7,CASSLDPGQTYEQYF,TGCGCCAGCAGCTTGGATCCGGGACAGACCTACGAGCAGTACTTC
TRBD2,.,TRBV5-6,TRBJ2-1,CASSPLAGGGNEQFF,TGTGCCAGCAGCCCACTAGCGGGAGGTGGGAATGAGCAGTTCTTC
.,.,TRBV18,TRBJ1-1,CASFYGGRDTEAFF,TGTGCCAGCTTCTATGGGGGCAGGGACACTGAAGCTTTCTTT
.,.,TRBV9,TRBJ2-7,CASSVLSRDEQYF,TGTGCCAGCAGCGTTTTATCCCGCGACGAGCAGTACTTC
.,.,TRBV30,TRBJ1-3,CAWGDRPSGNTIYF,TGTGCCTGGGGGGACCGGCCCTCTGGAAACACCATATATTTT